Presented here are 19 T cell receptor beta chains from one specimen sequenced in a study of T cell responses to AZD1222 COVID-19 vaccine. Method: immunoSEQ multiplex PCR; TCRdb's copy keeps in-frame clones and lacks some. The table includes some 170,000 clones, about 91% detected once. Specimen: peripheral blood, collected on day 0 of MenACWY control vaccination. The receptor source for this set is an adult in good health.

CDR3 region: CASRRGLAASYEQYF. In DNA form, the CDR3 reads TGTGCCAGCAGAAGGGGACTAGCGGCTTCCTACGAGCAGTACTTC. The chain uses TRBV9 and TRBJ2-7, with 11 bases matching TRBD2. CDR1 is SGDLS, CDR2 YYNGEE, per germline. V lost 5 bases, J lost 1 base, and 5 bases stayed unmatched. CDR3 length: 15 amino acids.

The V gene is TRBV9, the J gene TRBJ1-6; D possibly corresponds to TRBD1 (5 bases). Germline CDR1 SGDLS, CDR2 YYNGEE. The CDR3 is 14 residues long. Between the trimmed V and J ends, which lost 3 bases and 7 bases, there was a span of 11 bases. This chain's CDR3 is CASSGSGTNSPLHF. The CDR3, as DNA: TGTGCCAGCAGCGGTTCAGGGACGAATTCACCCCTCCACTTT.

The chain couples TRBV19 to TRBJ1-1; D is undetermined. The CDR3 is made up of 12 amino acids. V dropped 7 bases and J dropped 1 base, with 7 bases sitting between them. From germline, CDR1 is LNHDA and CDR2 SQIVND (reference sequence). The CDR3 DNA sequence: TGTGCCAGTAAGTTTGCGAACACTGAAGCTTTCTTT. Translation gives CASKFANTEAFF.

As regards this clone: Other DNA sequences within the sample encode an identical CDR3. The chain uses TRBV6-2 or TRBV6-3 and TRBJ1-2; D unresolved. The CDR3 spans 12 residues. CDR1 and CDR2 from the germline V gene are MNHEY and SVGEGT. The V gene lost 2 bases and the J gene lost 4 bases, with 5 bases spanning the gap. CDR3 residues: CASSYESYGYTF. The CDR3, as DNA: TGTGCCAGCAGTTACGAGAGCTATGGCTACACCTTC.

V and J are TRBV28 and TRBJ2-5, with D unclear. This CDR3 region has 11 residues. V was cut by 3 bases and J by 5 bases, with 4 bases left in between. Germline V gene data show CDR1 as MDHEN and CDR2 as SYDVKM. Here the CDR3 reads CASSFRETQYF. CDR3 nucleotides: TGTGCCAGCAGTTTTAGGGAGACCCAGTACTTC.

The rearrangement links TRBV11-2 to TRBJ2-1; D might be TRBD1 (5 bases). The ends were cut back, 1 base at V and 8 bases at J, with 12 bases in the middle. The CDR3 is 14 amino acids. The germline V gene has CDR1 SGHAT and CDR2 FQNNGV. The CDR3 reads CASSLVQGWYEQFF. CDR3 sequence (DNA): TGTGCCAGCAGCTTAGTCCAGGGCTGGTATGAGCAGTTCTTC.

V gene TRBV7-9 combines with J gene TRBJ1-4; perhaps TRBD1 as D (6 bases). This CDR3 region has 14 residues. V lost 5 bases and J lost 7, with 14 bases in between. Germline V gene lookup returns CDR1 SEHNR and CDR2 FQNEAQ (reference sequence). The CDR3 loop reads CASSHDRWSEKLFF. CDR3 coding DNA: TGTGCCAGCAGCCACGACAGGTGGAGTGAAAAACTGTTTTTT.

The chain couples TRBV27 to TRBJ1-1; no clear D gene. The CDR3 extends over 14 amino acids. Per germline, CDR1 MNHEY and CDR2 SMNVEV (reference sequence). Trimming took 7 bases from V and 5 from J, leaving 17 bases between them. CDR3 amino acids: CASTSLYRGTEAFF. The CDR3 DNA reads as TGTGCCAGCACCTCTCTTTACCGGGGTACTGAAGCTTTCTTT.

The J gene is TRBJ1-5, the V gene TRBV7-8; D uncertain. The CDR3 has 16 residues. With 5 bases removed from V and 6 bases from J, the gap between germline ends came to 20 bases. From germline, CDR1 is SGHVS and CDR2 FQNEAQ. The CDR3 reads CASSPTRTSSIQPQHF. In nucleotides, the CDR3 is TGTGCCAGCAGCCCGACCCGGACCTCATCAATTCAGCCCCAGCATTTT.

The rearrangement joins TRBV9 to TRBJ1-4; D gene uncertain. Germline assignment: CDR1 SGDLS and CDR2 YYNGEE. CDR3 length: 15 residues. The V and J ends lost 0 bases and 5 bases respectively, with 11 bases between them. CDR3 sequence (DNA): TGTGCCAGCAGCGTAGGAGGGCGGATCAATGAAAAACTGTTTTTT. It yields the protein CASSVGGRINEKLFF.

CDR3: CASSSYREPNTEAFF. As DNA, the CDR3 is TGTGCCAGCAGCTCCTACAGGGAGCCGAACACTGAAGCTTTCTTT. V is TRBV7-3 and J is TRBJ1-1, with D maybe TRBD1 (6 bases). The germline V gene encodes CDR1 SGHTA and CDR2 FQGTGA. This CDR3 contains 15 residues. Trimming cost V 4 bases and J 1 base, with 13 bases left between them. Combining the CDR3 with reference TRBV7-3 and TRBJ1-1 gives the whole variable domain GAGVSQTPSNKVTEKGKYVELRCDPISGHTALYWYRQSLGQGPEFLIYFQGTGAADDSGLPNDRFFAVRPEGSVSTLKIQRTERGDSAVYLCASSSYREPNTEAFFGQGTRLTVV.

The rearrangement joins TRBV7-2 to TRBJ1-6; 7 bases map to TRBD1. The junction had 13 bases not matched to a gene; V was cut back by 4 bases and J by 10 bases. The CDR3 contains 16 residues. The V gene's germline CDR1 is SGHTA and CDR2 FQGNSA. The CDR3 DNA follows: TGTGCCAGCAGCTCCTACAGGGGCGCTTGGGGGTCACCCCTCCACTTT. It yields the protein CASSSYRGAWGSPLHF.

The rearrangement uses TRBV7-9 and TRBJ2-2; 8 bases are a match to TRBD1. Germline V CDR1 and CDR2: SEHNR, FQNEAQ (reference sequence). The CDR3 contains 16 residues. Trimming cost V 5 bases and J 3 bases; bases outside gene matches: 8. This CDR3 is CASSAPGGRDTGELFF. The CDR3 DNA reads as TGTGCCAGCAGCGCCCCAGGGGGCCGGGACACCGGGGAGCTGTTTTTT.

The chain carries TRBV7-3 and TRBJ2-4; D could derive from TRBD1 or TRBD2 (5 bases each). The CDR3 runs 14 residues. CDR1 and CDR2 from the germline V gene are SGHTA and FQGTGA. V lost 4 bases and J 6 bases, leaving 13 bases between the germline ends. The chain's CDR3 is CASSSSGTGNIQYF. The DNA of the CDR3 is TGTGCCAGCAGCTCCTCCGGGACGGGAAACATTCAGTACTTC.

The chain combines TRBV7-2 with TRBJ2-7; TRBD2 matches at 7 bases. This CDR3 region has 14 residues. From germline, CDR1 is SGHTA and CDR2 FQGNSA. With V trimmed by 4 bases and J by 6 bases, 9 bases remained unmatched. The CDR3 nucleotides read TGTGCCAGCAGCTCCCCCGGGACTATACGCGAGCAGTACTTC. This sequence encodes CASSSPGTIREQYF. Looking up the rest from reference TRBV7-2 and TRBJ2-7 gives the full variable domain: GAGVSQSPSNKVTEKGKDVELRCDPISGHTALYWYRQSLGQGLEFLIYFQGNSAPDKSGLPSDRFSAERTGGSVSTLTIQRTQQEDSAVYLCASSSPGTIREQYFGPGTRLTVT.

The chain uses TRBV4-1 and TRBJ1-1; D is undetermined. The CDR3 is 13 residues long. Germline V gives CDR1 MGHRA, CDR2 YSYEKL. The V and J ends lost 4 bases and 3 bases respectively, with 9 bases between them. CDR3 nucleotides: TGCGCCAGCAGCCGCGCCCAGGACACTGAAGCTTTCTTT. Amino acid sequence: CASSRAQDTEAFF.

The V and J genes are TRBV2 and TRBJ1-5; no clear D. The length of the CDR3 is 15 residues. Deletions cut 11 bases from V and 0 bases from J, with 17 bases between. Germline CDR1 SNHLY, CDR2 FYNNEI. DNA for the CDR3: TGTGCCGTATCGCTCCAGAGTCATAGCAATCAGCCCCAGCATTTT. This translates into CAVSLQSHSNQPQHF. Full variable domain (remainder filled in from reference TRBV2 and TRBJ1-5): EPEVTQTPSHQVTQMGQEVILRCVPISNHLYFYWYRQILGQKVEFLVSFYNNEISEKSEIFDDQFSVERPDGSNFTLKIRSTKLEDSAMYFCAVSLQSHSNQPQHFGDGTRLSIL.

The chain combines TRBV30 with TRBJ1-5; the D gene is possibly TRBD1 (5 bases). The germline V gene encodes CDR1 GTSNPN and CDR2 SVGIG (reference sequence). Trimming removed 0 bases from V and 6 bases from J, with 9 bases in between. The CDR3 runs 13 residues. CDR3 amino acids: CAWSVSGSQPQHF. The CDR3 nucleotides read TGTGCCTGGAGTGTGTCAGGGAGTCAGCCCCAGCATTTT.

The chain links TRBV19 to TRBJ1-2, with TRBD1 matching 8 bases. V lost 5 bases to trimming and J lost 2 bases; unmatched junction nucleotides: 7. The germline gives CDR1 LNHDA, CDR2 SQIVND (reference sequence). CDR3 size: 15 residues. The CDR3 bases are TGTGCCAGTAGTGCGGACAGGGCTAGGAACTATGGCTACACCTTC. This gives the protein CASSADRARNYGYTF.